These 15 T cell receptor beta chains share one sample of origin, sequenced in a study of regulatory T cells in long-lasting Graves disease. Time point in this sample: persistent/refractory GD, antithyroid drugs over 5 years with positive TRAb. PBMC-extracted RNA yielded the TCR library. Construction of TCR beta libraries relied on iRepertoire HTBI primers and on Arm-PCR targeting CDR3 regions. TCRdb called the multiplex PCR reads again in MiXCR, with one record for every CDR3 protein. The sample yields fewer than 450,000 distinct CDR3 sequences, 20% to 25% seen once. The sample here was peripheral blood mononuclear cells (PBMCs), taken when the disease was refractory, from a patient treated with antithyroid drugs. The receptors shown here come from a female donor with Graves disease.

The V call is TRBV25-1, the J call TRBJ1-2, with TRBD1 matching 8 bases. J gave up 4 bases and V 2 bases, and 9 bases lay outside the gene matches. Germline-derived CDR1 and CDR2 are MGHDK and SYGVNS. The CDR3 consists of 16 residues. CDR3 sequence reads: CASSEPGTGVAYGYTF. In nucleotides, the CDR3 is TGTGCCAGCAGTGAACCCGGGACAGGAGTGGCCTATGGCTACACCTTC.

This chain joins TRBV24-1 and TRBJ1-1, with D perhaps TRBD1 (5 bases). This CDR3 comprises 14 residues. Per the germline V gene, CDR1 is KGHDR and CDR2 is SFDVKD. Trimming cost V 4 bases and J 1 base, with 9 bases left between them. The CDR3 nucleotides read TGTGCCACCAGTGACCGGGACGGGAACACTGAAGCTTTCTTT. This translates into CATSDRDGNTEAFF.

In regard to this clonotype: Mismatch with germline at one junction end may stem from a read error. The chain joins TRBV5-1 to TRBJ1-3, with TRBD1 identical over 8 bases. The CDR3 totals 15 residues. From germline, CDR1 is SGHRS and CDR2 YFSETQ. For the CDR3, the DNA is TGCGCCAGCAGCCAAACCGGGACAGGTGGAGACACCATATATTTT. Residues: CASSQTGTGGDTIYF. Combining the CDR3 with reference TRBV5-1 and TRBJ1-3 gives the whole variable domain KAGVTQTPRYLIKTRGQQVTLSCSPISGHRSVSWYQQTPGQGLQFLFEYFSETQRNKGNFPGRFSGRQFSNSRSEMNVSTLELGDSALYLCASSQTGTGGDTIYFGEGSWLTVV.

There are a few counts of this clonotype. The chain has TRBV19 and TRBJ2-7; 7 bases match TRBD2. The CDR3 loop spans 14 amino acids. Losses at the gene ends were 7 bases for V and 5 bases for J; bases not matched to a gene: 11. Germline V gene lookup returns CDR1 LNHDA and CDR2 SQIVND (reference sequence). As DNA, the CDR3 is TGTGCCAGTAAACCCCCTGGCGGGAGTAACGAGCAGTACTTC. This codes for CASKPPGGSNEQYF.

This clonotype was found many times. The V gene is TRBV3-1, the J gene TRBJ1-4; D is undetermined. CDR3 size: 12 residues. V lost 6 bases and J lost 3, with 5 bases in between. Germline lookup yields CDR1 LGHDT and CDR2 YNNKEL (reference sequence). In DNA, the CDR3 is TGTGCCAGCAGAGGGCCTAATGAAAAACTGTTTTTT. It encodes CASRGPNEKLFF.

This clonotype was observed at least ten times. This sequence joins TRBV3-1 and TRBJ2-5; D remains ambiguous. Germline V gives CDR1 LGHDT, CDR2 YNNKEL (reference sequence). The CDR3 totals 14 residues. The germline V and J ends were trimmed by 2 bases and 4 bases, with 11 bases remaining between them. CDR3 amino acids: CASSQPWPSETQYF. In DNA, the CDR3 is TGTGCCAGCAGCCAACCTTGGCCATCAGAGACCCAGTACTTC.

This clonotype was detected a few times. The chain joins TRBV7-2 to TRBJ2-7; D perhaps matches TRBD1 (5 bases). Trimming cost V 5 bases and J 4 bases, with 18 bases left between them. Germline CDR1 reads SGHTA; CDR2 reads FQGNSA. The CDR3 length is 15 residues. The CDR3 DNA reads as TGTGCCAGCAGCCTGTCGACTGTCGACAGTTACGAGCAGTACTTC. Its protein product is CASSLSTVDSYEQYF.

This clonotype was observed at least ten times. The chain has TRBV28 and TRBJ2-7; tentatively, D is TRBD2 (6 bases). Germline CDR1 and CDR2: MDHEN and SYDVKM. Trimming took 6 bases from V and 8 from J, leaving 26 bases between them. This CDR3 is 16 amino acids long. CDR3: CASSPLLSDYAFQQYF. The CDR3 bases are TGTGCCAGCAGCCCCCTCCTCTCGGACTACGCCTTCCAGCAGTACTTC.

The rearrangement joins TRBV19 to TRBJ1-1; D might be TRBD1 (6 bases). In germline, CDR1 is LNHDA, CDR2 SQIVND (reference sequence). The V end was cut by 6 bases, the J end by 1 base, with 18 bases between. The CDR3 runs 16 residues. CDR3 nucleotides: TGTGCCAGTAGAACAGGGACCAATTACCCGAACACTGAAGCTTTCTTT. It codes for CASRTGTNYPNTEAFF.

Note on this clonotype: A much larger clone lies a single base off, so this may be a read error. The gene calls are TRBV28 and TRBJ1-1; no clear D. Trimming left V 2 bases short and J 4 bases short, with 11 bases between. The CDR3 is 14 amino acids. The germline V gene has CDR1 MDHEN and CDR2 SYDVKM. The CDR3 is CASSLVSYSTEAFF. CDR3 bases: TGTGCCAGCAGTTTAGTCAGCTACAGCACTGAAGCTTTCTTT.

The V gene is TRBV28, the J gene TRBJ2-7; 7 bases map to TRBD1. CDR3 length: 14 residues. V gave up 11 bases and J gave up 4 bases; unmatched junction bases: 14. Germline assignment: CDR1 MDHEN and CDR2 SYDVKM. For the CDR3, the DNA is TGTGCCTCTTACGACAGGGAAGATCTTTACGAGCAGTACTTC. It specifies CASYDREDLYEQYF.

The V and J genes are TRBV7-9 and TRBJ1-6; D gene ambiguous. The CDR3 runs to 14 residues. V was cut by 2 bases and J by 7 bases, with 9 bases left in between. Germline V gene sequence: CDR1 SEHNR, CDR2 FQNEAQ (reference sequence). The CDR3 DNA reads TGTGCCAGCAGCTTATCCCGAAGGAATTCACCCCTCCACTTT. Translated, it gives CASSLSRRNSPLHF.

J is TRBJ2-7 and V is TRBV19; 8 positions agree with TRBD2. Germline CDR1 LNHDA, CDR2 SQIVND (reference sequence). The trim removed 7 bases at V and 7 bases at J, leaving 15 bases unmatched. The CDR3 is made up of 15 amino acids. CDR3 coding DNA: TGTGCCAGTAAGGACCTTGCGGGAGGCCTCGGGGAGCAGTACTTC. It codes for CASKDLAGGLGEQYF.

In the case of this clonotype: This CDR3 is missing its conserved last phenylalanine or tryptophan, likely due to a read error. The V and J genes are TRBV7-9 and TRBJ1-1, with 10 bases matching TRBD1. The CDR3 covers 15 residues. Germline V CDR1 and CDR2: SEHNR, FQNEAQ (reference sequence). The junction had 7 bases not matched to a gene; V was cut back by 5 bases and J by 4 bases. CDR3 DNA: TGTGCCAGCAGCGACAGGGGGCGGGTAGGCACTGAAGCTTTCCTT. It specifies CASSDRGRVGTEAFL.

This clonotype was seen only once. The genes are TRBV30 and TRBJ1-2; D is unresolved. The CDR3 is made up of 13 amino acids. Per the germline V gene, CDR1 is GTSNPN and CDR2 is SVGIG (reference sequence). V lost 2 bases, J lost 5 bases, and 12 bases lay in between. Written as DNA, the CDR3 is TGTGCCTGGAGTCCGACTGGGAGGTATGGCTACACCTTC. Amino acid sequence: CAWSPTGRYGYTF.